This T cell receptor (beta chain) was profiled in a study of T cell clones after liver transplantation. About the study: Immunosuppression withdrawal was tried within 2 years after liver transplantation in this trial. Subjects received no induction therapy and standard immunosuppression until randomization at 12-24 months post-transplant. Study conclusions and caveats: Post-transplant, graft-donor-reactive CD4 TCRbeta sequences in blood dropped significantly in 5 of 8 subjects. Migration into the graft, not deletion, may explain lost graft donor-reactive T cells.

Concerning this clone: As yet, its antigen is unknown.

The CDR3 is 13 residues long. The V gene's germline CDR1 is SQVTM and CDR2 ANQGSEA. Trimming stripped 6 bases from V and 1 base from J, with 11 bases between. Sequencing used immunoSEQ multiplex PCR; TCRdb keeps in-frame clones, though not all of them. The sample consists of 90,000 to 120,000 clones, 75% to 85% of them appearing once. The rearrangement joins TRBV29-1 to TRBJ2-3; D ambiguous. Material: CD4+ T cells from blood, obtained before liver transplant. The TCR sequence derives from a human donor who received a liver transplant. The CDR3 loop is CSVRRGGTDTQYF. As DNA, the CDR3 is TGCAGCGTGCGCCGAGGAGGCACAGATACGCAGTATTTT.